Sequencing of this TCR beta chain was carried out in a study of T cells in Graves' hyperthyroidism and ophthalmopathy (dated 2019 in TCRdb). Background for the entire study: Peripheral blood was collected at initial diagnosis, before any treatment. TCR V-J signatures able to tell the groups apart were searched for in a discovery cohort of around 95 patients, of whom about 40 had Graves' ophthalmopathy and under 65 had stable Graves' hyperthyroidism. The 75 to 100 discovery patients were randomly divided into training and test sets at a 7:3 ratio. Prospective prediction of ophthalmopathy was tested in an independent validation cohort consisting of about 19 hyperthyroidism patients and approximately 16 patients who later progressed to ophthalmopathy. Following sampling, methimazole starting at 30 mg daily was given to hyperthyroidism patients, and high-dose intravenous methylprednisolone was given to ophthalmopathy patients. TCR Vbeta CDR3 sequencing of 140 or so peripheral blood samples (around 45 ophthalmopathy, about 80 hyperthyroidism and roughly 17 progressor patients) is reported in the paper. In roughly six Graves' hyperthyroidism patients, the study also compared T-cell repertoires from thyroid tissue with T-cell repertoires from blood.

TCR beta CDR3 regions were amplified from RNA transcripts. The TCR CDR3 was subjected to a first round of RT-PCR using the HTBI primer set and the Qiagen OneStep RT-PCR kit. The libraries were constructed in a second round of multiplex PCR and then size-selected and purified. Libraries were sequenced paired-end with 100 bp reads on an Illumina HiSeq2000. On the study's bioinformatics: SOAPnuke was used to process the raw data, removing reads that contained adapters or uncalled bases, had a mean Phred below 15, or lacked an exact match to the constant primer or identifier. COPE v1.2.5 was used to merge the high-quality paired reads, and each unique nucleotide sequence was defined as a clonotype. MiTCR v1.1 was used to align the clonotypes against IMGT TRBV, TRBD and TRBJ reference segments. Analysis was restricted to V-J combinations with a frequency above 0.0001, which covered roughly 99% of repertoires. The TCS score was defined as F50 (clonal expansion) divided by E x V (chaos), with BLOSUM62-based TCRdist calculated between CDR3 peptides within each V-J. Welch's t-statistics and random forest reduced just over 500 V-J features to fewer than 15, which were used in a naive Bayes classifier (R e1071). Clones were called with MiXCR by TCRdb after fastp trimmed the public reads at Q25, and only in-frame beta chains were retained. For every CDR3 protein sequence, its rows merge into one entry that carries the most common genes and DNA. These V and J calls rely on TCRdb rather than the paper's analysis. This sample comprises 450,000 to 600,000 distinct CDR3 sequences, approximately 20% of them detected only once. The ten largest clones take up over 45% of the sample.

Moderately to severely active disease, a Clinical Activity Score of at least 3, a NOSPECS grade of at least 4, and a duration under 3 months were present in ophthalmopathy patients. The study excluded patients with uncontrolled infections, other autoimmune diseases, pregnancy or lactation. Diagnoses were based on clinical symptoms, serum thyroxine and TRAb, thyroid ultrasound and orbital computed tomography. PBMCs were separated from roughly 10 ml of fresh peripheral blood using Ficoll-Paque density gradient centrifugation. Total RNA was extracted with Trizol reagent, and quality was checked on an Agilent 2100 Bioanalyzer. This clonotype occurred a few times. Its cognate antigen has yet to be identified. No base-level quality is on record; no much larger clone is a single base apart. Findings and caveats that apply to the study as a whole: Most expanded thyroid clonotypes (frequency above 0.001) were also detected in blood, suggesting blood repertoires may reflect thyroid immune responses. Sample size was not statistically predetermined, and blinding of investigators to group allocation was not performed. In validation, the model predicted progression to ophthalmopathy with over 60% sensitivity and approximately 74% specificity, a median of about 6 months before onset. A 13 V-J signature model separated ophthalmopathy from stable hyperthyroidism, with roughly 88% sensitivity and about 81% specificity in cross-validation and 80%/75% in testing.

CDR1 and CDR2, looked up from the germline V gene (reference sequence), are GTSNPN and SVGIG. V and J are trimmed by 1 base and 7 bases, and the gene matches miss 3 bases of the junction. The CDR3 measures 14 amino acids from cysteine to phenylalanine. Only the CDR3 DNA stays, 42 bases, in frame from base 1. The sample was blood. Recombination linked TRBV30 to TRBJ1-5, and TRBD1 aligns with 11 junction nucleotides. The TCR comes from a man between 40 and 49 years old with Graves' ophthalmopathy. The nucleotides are TGTGCCTGGAGTGCGGGACAGGGGGGGCAGCCCCAGCATTTT. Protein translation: CAWSAGQGGQPQHF.